A selection of T cell receptor beta chains follows, all from one sample in a study of cytomegalovirus exposure and HLA in healthy donors. Sequenced by immunoSEQ multiplex PCR; TCRdb stores in-frame clones only, minus some. This table holds 150,000 to 200,000 clones, about three quarters found once. Sequenced sample: PBMCs. The source of these receptors is a man aged 40-55 years in good health and CMV-seropositive. The conserved cysteine and the conserved F or W are not part of the CDR3 here. Not every row has a clone size; where given, it reads once, few, many or a size class.

abundance: -
j_gene: TRBJ2-5
v_gene: TRBV6-5
CDR3aa: ASSYSAGGVPETQY

abundance: once
j_gene: TRBJ2-1
v_gene: TRBV19
CDR3aa: ASHPLTGGPNEQF

abundance: few
j_gene: TRBJ2-2
v_gene: TRBV18
CDR3aa: ASSPPAGANTGELF

abundance: -
j_gene: TRBJ2-6
v_gene: TRBV9
CDR3aa: ASNRAGANVLT

abundance: few
j_gene: TRBJ2-1
v_gene: TRBV11-3
CDR3aa: ASSLGGSSNEQF

abundance: once
j_gene: TRBJ2-1
v_gene: TRBV5-1
CDR3aa: ASSVAGDSYNEQF

abundance: -
j_gene: TRBJ2-1
v_gene: TRBV27
CDR3aa: ASGGLAGTDEQF

abundance: -
j_gene: TRBJ2-7
v_gene: TRBV14
CDR3aa: ASSQESGALDEQY

abundance: -
j_gene: TRBJ2-7
v_gene: TRBV5-6
CDR3aa: ASSLVGTGGYEQY

abundance: -
j_gene: TRBJ2-2
v_gene: TRBV2
CDR3aa: ASSGSSEYTGELF

abundance: -
j_gene: TRBJ2-7
v_gene: TRBV6-1
CDR3aa: ASSESLRGSGYEQY

abundance: -
j_gene: TRBJ2-7
v_gene: TRBV6-1
CDR3aa: ASGDSGTASYEQY

abundance: -
j_gene: TRBJ2-1
v_gene: TRBV15
CDR3aa: ATSRGTASWF

abundance: few
j_gene: TRBJ2-1
v_gene: TRBV4-2
CDR3aa: ASSPLAGGYNEQF

abundance: -
j_gene: TRBJ2-5
v_gene: TRBV7-9
CDR3aa: ASSSRLAGPYNWMTQY

abundance: -
j_gene: TRBJ2-4
v_gene: TRBV7-9
CDR3aa: ASSLGPTGTGGNIQY

abundance: -
j_gene: TRBJ2-6
v_gene: TRBV11-3
CDR3aa: ASSPKEGYASGANGLT

abundance: -
j_gene: TRBJ2-1
v_gene: TRBV11-2
CDR3aa: ASSPETLGSYNEQF

abundance: once
j_gene: TRBJ2-5
v_gene: TRBV6-5
CDR3aa: ASSYDPGVVETQY

abundance: -
j_gene: TRBJ2-3
v_gene: TRBV5-1
CDR3aa: ASSLVVGTGEPDTQY

abundance: -
j_gene: TRBJ1-2
v_gene: TRBV5-1
CDR3aa: ASSRWTGEMDGYT

abundance: -
j_gene: TRBJ2-7
v_gene: TRBV5-1
CDR3aa: ASSYGTEPSYEQY

abundance: few
j_gene: TRBJ2-2
v_gene: TRBV10-3
CDR3aa: AIRDSYTGELF

abundance: -
j_gene: TRBJ2-3
v_gene: TRBV2
CDR3aa: ASTLLAGIADTQY

abundance: -
j_gene: TRBJ2-4
v_gene: TRBV28
CDR3aa: ASSLVKGQGASKNIQY

abundance: -
j_gene: TRBJ2-2
v_gene: TRBV30
CDR3aa: AWHRVGNTGELF

abundance: -
j_gene: TRBJ2-1
v_gene: TRBV10-3
CDR3aa: AIRDLAGFNEQF

abundance: -
j_gene: TRBJ2-1
v_gene: TRBV4-1
CDR3aa: ASSQENMGLAAYNEQF

abundance: -
j_gene: TRBJ1-2
v_gene: TRBV5-6
CDR3aa: ASSPGGHGYT

abundance: -
j_gene: TRBJ2-1
v_gene: TRBV7-8
CDR3aa: ASSLTREGSWNEQF

abundance: -
j_gene: TRBJ1-2
v_gene: TRBV4-1
CDR3aa: ASSQQYSNYGYT

abundance: once
j_gene: TRBJ2-1
v_gene: TRBV2
CDR3aa: ASSWTSGSAYNEQF

abundance: -
j_gene: TRBJ2-2
v_gene: TRBV9
CDR3aa: ASSVYRGANTGELF

abundance: -
j_gene: TRBJ1-2
v_gene: TRBV11-2
CDR3aa: ASSPNRTPLYGYT

abundance: -
j_gene: TRBJ2-3
v_gene: TRBV9
CDR3aa: ASSTGGTDTQY

abundance: -
j_gene: TRBJ1-1
v_gene: TRBV5-1
CDR3aa: ASSLEGVMVNTEAF